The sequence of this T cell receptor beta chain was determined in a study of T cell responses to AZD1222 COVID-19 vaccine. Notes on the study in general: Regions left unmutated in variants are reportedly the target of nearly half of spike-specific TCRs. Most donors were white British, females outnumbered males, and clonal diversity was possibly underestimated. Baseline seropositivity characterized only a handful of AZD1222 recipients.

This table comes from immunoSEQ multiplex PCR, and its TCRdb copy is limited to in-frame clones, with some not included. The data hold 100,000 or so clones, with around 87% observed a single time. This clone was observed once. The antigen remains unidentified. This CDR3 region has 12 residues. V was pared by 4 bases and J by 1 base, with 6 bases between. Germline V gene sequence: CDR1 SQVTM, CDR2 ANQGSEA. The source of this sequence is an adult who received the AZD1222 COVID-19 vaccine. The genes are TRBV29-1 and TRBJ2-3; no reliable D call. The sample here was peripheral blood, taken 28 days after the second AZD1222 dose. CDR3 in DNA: TGCAGCGTTGGTTTCCGCACAGATACGCAGTATTTT. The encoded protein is CSVGFRTDTQYF.